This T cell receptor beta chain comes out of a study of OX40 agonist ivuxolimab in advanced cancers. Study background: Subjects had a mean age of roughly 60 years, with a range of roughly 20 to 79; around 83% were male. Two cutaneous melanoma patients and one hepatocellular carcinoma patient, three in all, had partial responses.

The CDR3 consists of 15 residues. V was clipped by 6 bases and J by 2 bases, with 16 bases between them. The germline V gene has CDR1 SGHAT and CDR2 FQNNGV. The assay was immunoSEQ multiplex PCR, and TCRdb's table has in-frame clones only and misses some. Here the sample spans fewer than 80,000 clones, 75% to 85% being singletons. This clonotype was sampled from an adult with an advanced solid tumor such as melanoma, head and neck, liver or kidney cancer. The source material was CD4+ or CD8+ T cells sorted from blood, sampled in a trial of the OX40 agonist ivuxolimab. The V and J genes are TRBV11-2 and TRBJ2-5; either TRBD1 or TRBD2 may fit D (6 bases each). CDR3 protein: CASRSFGGRQETQYF. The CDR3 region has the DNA TGTGCCAGCAGATCTTTTGGGGGGCGGCAAGAGACCCAGTACTTC.